Listed below are T cell receptor beta chains from one sample, sequenced in a study of human T cells and chemical hapten exposure. TCRdb ran MiXCR on the RACE reads and lists one entry per CDR3 protein. The sample lists under 450,000 distinct CDR3 sequences, roughly 6% occurring once. The source was whole blood, collected in connection with sensitization to the hapten diphenylcyclopropenone (DPC). The receptors shown here come from a woman under 30 with alopecia areata. Some clones in this sample may be carry-over from other donors' samples. Both conserved end residues are part of each CDR3. The order of the fields is D gene, V gene, J gene, clone size, CDR3 DNA, CDR3 protein. D genes are given only for firm matches. Some rows have no size entry. The others give once, few or many, or a class for an expanded clone.

d_call: -
v_call: TRBV24-1
j_call: TRBJ1-5
clone_size: many
cdr3_nt: TGTGCCACCAGTGATTCGTATAGCAATCAGCCCCAGCATTTT
cdr3_aa: CATSDSYSNQPQHF

d_call: TRBD1
v_call: TRBV6-6
j_call: TRBJ1-2
clone_size: -
cdr3_nt: TGTGCCAGCAGACCCGGACAGGGGGCAAACTATGGCTACACCTTC
cdr3_aa: CASRPGQGANYGYTF

d_call: TRBD1
v_call: TRBV15
j_call: TRBJ1-4
clone_size: many
cdr3_nt: TGTGCCACCAGCAGAGTAGGGGGCGCAACTAATGAAAAACTGTTTTTT
cdr3_aa: CATSRVGGATNEKLFF

d_call: -
v_call: TRBV14
j_call: TRBJ1-2
clone_size: few
cdr3_nt: TGTGCCAGCAGCCAAGCGGACAGCAACTATGGCTACACCTTC
cdr3_aa: CASSQADSNYGYTF

d_call: -
v_call: TRBV4-3
j_call: TRBJ2-7
clone_size: few
cdr3_nt: TGCGCCAGCAGCCAAGATTTCGGAGGTTACGAGCAGTACTTC
cdr3_aa: CASSQDFGGYEQYF

d_call: -
v_call: TRBV3-1
j_call: TRBJ1-1
clone_size: few
cdr3_nt: TGTGCCAGCAGCCACTTGAGAGGGGGTATTGGGAACACTGAAGCTTTCTTT
cdr3_aa: CASSHLRGGIGNTEAFF

d_call: -
v_call: TRBV12-3/TRBV12-4
j_call: TRBJ1-5
clone_size: -
cdr3_nt: TGTGCCAGCAGTTTTTTTTGGAGGGAAGGCAATCAGCCCCAGCATTTT
cdr3_aa: CASSFFWREGNQPQHF

d_call: -
v_call: TRBV5-1
j_call: TRBJ1-3
clone_size: few
cdr3_nt: TGCGCCAGCAGCTTGGTCGGGGTGGAGGGTGCTGTTGCTGGAAACACCATATATTTT
cdr3_aa: CASSLVGVEGAVAGNTIYF

d_call: -
v_call: TRBV27
j_call: TRBJ1-5
clone_size: few
cdr3_nt: TGTGCCAGCAGTTGGGGCTCAGGTCAGCCCCAGCATTTT
cdr3_aa: CASSWGSGQPQHF

d_call: -
v_call: TRBV7-7
j_call: TRBJ1-5
clone_size: few
cdr3_nt: TGTGCTAGCAGCCCGGGGGACGGTCAGCCCCAGCATTTT
cdr3_aa: CASSPGDGQPQHF

d_call: TRBD2
v_call: TRBV5-6
j_call: TRBJ2-1
clone_size: -
cdr3_nt: TGTGCCAGCAGCCGCGGACTAGCTAGTTACAATGAGCAGTTCTTC
cdr3_aa: CASSRGLASYNEQFF

d_call: -
v_call: TRBV5-4
j_call: TRBJ1-2
clone_size: -
cdr3_nt: TGTGCCAGCAGCTTTGGAAGAGACAAGAGACAGATTTCAAATAACTATGGCTACACCTTC
cdr3_aa: CASSFGRDKRQISNNYGYTF

d_call: -
v_call: TRBV7-6
j_call: TRBJ2-5
clone_size: -
cdr3_nt: TGTGCCAGCAGCTCCCCCCCCAGGACTCGTGGGACCCAGTACTTC
cdr3_aa: CASSSPPRTRGTQYF

d_call: -
v_call: TRBV27
j_call: TRBJ1-2
clone_size: -
cdr3_nt: TGTGCCAGCAGTTTTCAGGGCGAGGGTGGCTACACCTTC
cdr3_aa: CASSFQGEGGYTF

d_call: -
v_call: TRBV7-9
j_call: TRBJ1-4
clone_size: -
cdr3_nt: TGTGCCAGCAGCGCACAGGGATACCAACCTGCAACTAATGAAAAACTGTTTTTT
cdr3_aa: CASSAQGYQPATNEKLFF

d_call: TRBD1
v_call: TRBV9
j_call: TRBJ1-2
clone_size: many
cdr3_nt: TGTGCCAGCAGCGCGGGACAGGACTATGGCTACACCTTC
cdr3_aa: CASSAGQDYGYTF

d_call: -
v_call: TRBV6-1
j_call: TRBJ2-7
clone_size: many
cdr3_nt: TGTGCCAGCAGTGAAGCGCTTTATCCCCGCAGGGCCCCTTACGAGCAGTACTTC
cdr3_aa: CASSEALYPRRAPYEQYF

d_call: -
v_call: TRBV20-1
j_call: TRBJ2-1
clone_size: few
cdr3_nt: TGCAGTGCGAGAGGCGGCCACAATGAGCAGTTCTTC
cdr3_aa: CSARGGHNEQFF

d_call: -
v_call: TRBV2
j_call: TRBJ2-5
clone_size: -
cdr3_nt: TGTGCCAGCAGTGGCGGCGGCCAACGAGAGGAGACCCAGTACTTC
cdr3_aa: CASSGGGQREETQYF

d_call: TRBD2
v_call: TRBV5-1
j_call: TRBJ2-5
clone_size: -
cdr3_nt: TGCGCCAGCAGCTTGGGGACTAGCGGGGGATCCCAAGAGACCCAGTACTTC
cdr3_aa: CASSLGTSGGSQETQYF

d_call: -
v_call: TRBV7-6
j_call: TRBJ1-6
clone_size: many
cdr3_nt: TGTGCCAGCAGCTTAGGGGATAGTTATTCACCCCTCCACTTT
cdr3_aa: CASSLGDSYSPLHF

d_call: -
v_call: TRBV7-3
j_call: TRBJ1-1
clone_size: -
cdr3_nt: TGTGCCAGCAGCTTAACCCTTAGGACAGATACGAACACTGAAGCTTTCTTT
cdr3_aa: CASSLTLRTDTNTEAFF

d_call: TRBD1
v_call: TRBV6-5
j_call: TRBJ1-1
clone_size: few
cdr3_nt: TGTGCCAGCAGTTACTTCATCCCCGGGACAGGGAGTGAGGGCACTGAAGCTTTCTTT
cdr3_aa: CASSYFIPGTGSEGTEAFF

d_call: TRBD2
v_call: TRBV7-9
j_call: TRBJ2-1
clone_size: many
cdr3_nt: TGTGCCAGCAGCTTAGTGGGGGAGGGGTTCTTC
cdr3_aa: CASSLVGEGFF

d_call: -
v_call: TRBV11-3
j_call: TRBJ1-1
clone_size: few
cdr3_nt: TGTGCCAGCAGCTTAGATCCCGGAGAAGCTTTCTTT
cdr3_aa: CASSLDPGEAFF

d_call: -
v_call: TRBV3-1
j_call: TRBJ1-5
clone_size: many
cdr3_nt: TGTGCCAGCAGCCATGGAGGGGATCAGCCCCAGCATTTT
cdr3_aa: CASSHGGDQPQHF

d_call: TRBD1
v_call: TRBV9
j_call: TRBJ2-7
clone_size: -
cdr3_nt: TGTGCCAGCAGCCGGACAGGGCAAGAGCAGTACTTC
cdr3_aa: CASSRTGQEQYF

d_call: -
v_call: TRBV29-1
j_call: TRBJ1-2
clone_size: many
cdr3_nt: TGCAGCGCCCTTGCTGGACAGACTAACTATGGCTACACCTTC
cdr3_aa: CSALAGQTNYGYTF

d_call: -
v_call: TRBV20-1
j_call: TRBJ2-5
clone_size: -
cdr3_nt: TGCAGTGCTAGTAACACCTTGCAAGAGACCCAGTACTTC
cdr3_aa: CSASNTLQETQYF

d_call: -
v_call: TRBV6-5
j_call: TRBJ1-2
clone_size: many
cdr3_nt: TGTGCCAGCAGTGCGGCAATCGACAGGCTACCTAACTATGGCTACACCTTC
cdr3_aa: CASSAAIDRLPNYGYTF

d_call: -
v_call: TRBV12-3/TRBV12-4
j_call: TRBJ1-4
clone_size: many
cdr3_nt: TGTGCCAGCAGCGGTACGGATGAAAAACTGTTTTTT
cdr3_aa: CASSGTDEKLFF

d_call: -
v_call: TRBV14
j_call: TRBJ2-7
clone_size: -
cdr3_nt: TGTGCCAGCAGCCACTATTCAGTTCTGGCTTACGAGCAGTACTTC
cdr3_aa: CASSHYSVLAYEQYF

d_call: -
v_call: TRBV4-3
j_call: TRBJ1-4
clone_size: many
cdr3_nt: TGCGCCAGCAGCCCCAGGGACAAGGGTCATGAAAAACTGTTTTTT
cdr3_aa: CASSPRDKGHEKLFF

d_call: -
v_call: TRBV4-2
j_call: TRBJ2-7
clone_size: -
cdr3_nt: TGTGCCAGCAGCCAAGAAGAGCTCGCCTACGAGCAGTACTTC
cdr3_aa: CASSQEELAYEQYF

d_call: TRBD1
v_call: TRBV5-1
j_call: TRBJ2-7
clone_size: few
cdr3_nt: TGCGCCAGCGAGACCCGAGCCCCTTTCGACAGGGACGCCCGCCCGGCCGCCCACGAGCAGTACTTC
cdr3_aa: CASETRAPFDRDARPAAHEQYF

d_call: -
v_call: TRBV7-2
j_call: TRBJ1-5
clone_size: -
cdr3_nt: TGTGCCAGCAGCTTAGGGGGGGGGCGCAGCAATCAGCCCCAGCATTTT
cdr3_aa: CASSLGGGRSNQPQHF

d_call: TRBD2
v_call: TRBV7-3
j_call: TRBJ2-1
clone_size: once
cdr3_nt: TGTGCCAGCAGCCCTTCGGGGGGGCCTGGCAATGAGCAGTTCTTC
cdr3_aa: CASSPSGGPGNEQFF

d_call: -
v_call: TRBV6-4
j_call: TRBJ1-5
clone_size: many
cdr3_nt: TGTGCCAGCAGTGACAGAGGTAATTTCAATCAGCCCCAGCATTTT
cdr3_aa: CASSDRGNFNQPQHF

d_call: -
v_call: TRBV20-1
j_call: TRBJ1-6
clone_size: -
cdr3_nt: TGCAGTGCTGCGCAGGGAGGTTATAATTCACCCCTCCACTTT
cdr3_aa: CSAAQGGYNSPLHF

d_call: -
v_call: TRBV28
j_call: TRBJ2-7
clone_size: -
cdr3_nt: TGTGCCAGCAGCTGGGCCTACGAGCAGTACTTC
cdr3_aa: CASSWAYEQYF

d_call: -
v_call: TRBV18
j_call: TRBJ1-1
clone_size: few
cdr3_nt: TGTGCCAGCTCACCAGATAGGATAGCCGTGAACACTGAAGCTTTCTTT
cdr3_aa: CASSPDRIAVNTEAFF

d_call: TRBD1
v_call: TRBV7-9
j_call: TRBJ2-7
clone_size: -
cdr3_nt: TGTGCCAGCAGCTTAGCGCTCGGGACAGCGTCCTACGAGCAGTACTTC
cdr3_aa: CASSLALGTASYEQYF

d_call: -
v_call: TRBV3-1
j_call: TRBJ2-2
clone_size: few
cdr3_nt: TGTGCCAGCAGCCATTTTCGTTCGCCCGGGGAGCTGTTTTTT
cdr3_aa: CASSHFRSPGELFF

d_call: -
v_call: TRBV7-6
j_call: TRBJ1-6
clone_size: many
cdr3_nt: TGTGCCAGCAGCCCCCGCGGCAGCTTCAATTCACCCCTCCACTTT
cdr3_aa: CASSPRGSFNSPLHF

d_call: -
v_call: TRBV20-1
j_call: TRBJ1-1
clone_size: many
cdr3_nt: TGCAGTGCTAGGATCGCTGAAGCTTTCTTT
cdr3_aa: CSARIAEAFF

d_call: -
v_call: TRBV7-9
j_call: TRBJ2-2
clone_size: few
cdr3_nt: TGTGCCAGCAGCTTAACTAGCTTAACCGGGGAGCTGTTTTTT
cdr3_aa: CASSLTSLTGELFF

d_call: TRBD2
v_call: TRBV5-1
j_call: TRBJ2-1
clone_size: -
cdr3_nt: TGCGCCAGCAGCCGACCCGAGGGACTAGCATACAATGAGCAGTTCTTC
cdr3_aa: CASSRPEGLAYNEQFF

d_call: -
v_call: TRBV7-2
j_call: TRBJ1-4
clone_size: few
cdr3_nt: TGTGCCAGCAGCCCCCCCCCAACTAATGAAAAACTGTTTTTT
cdr3_aa: CASSPPPTNEKLFF

d_call: -
v_call: TRBV20-1
j_call: TRBJ1-6
clone_size: few
cdr3_nt: TGCAGTGCTAGAGATCGGGGGCAGGCTAGCTCCTATAATTCACCCCTCCACTTT
cdr3_aa: CSARDRGQASSYNSPLHF

d_call: -
v_call: TRBV7-9
j_call: TRBJ2-7
clone_size: few
cdr3_nt: TGTGCCAGCAGCTACCGGGACACCTCCTACGAGCAGTACTTC
cdr3_aa: CASSYRDTSYEQYF

d_call: -
v_call: TRBV11-3
j_call: TRBJ2-1
clone_size: -
cdr3_nt: TGTGCCAGCAGCTTAGGGGACGCCTCCTACAATGAGCAGTTCTTC
cdr3_aa: CASSLGDASYNEQFF

d_call: -
v_call: TRBV6-5
j_call: TRBJ1-3
clone_size: -
cdr3_nt: TGTGCCAGCAGTTACCCATGTTGGGCTAGACCCGAGAACACCATATATTTT
cdr3_aa: CASSYPCWARPENTIYF

d_call: -
v_call: TRBV10-3
j_call: TRBJ2-3
clone_size: -
cdr3_nt: TGTGCCATCAATCCGAATCTAGTCACAGATACGCAGTATTTT
cdr3_aa: CAINPNLVTDTQYF

d_call: -
v_call: TRBV12-3/TRBV12-4
j_call: TRBJ2-7
clone_size: few
cdr3_nt: TGTGCCAGCAGTTCCTGGCAAGGGCTCCTCGAGCAGTACTTC
cdr3_aa: CASSSWQGLLEQYF

d_call: -
v_call: TRBV12-3/TRBV12-4
j_call: TRBJ1-1
clone_size: few
cdr3_nt: TGTGCCAGCAGCGCTCACGGGAATGAAGCTTTCTTT
cdr3_aa: CASSAHGNEAFF

d_call: -
v_call: TRBV2
j_call: TRBJ2-5
clone_size: few
cdr3_nt: TGTGCCAGCATTCATAGGAAAGAGACCCAGTACTTC
cdr3_aa: CASIHRKETQYF

d_call: TRBD1
v_call: TRBV28
j_call: TRBJ1-5
clone_size: many
cdr3_nt: TGTGCCAGCAGTTTAGCGTGGGACAGGGTACAGCATTTT
cdr3_aa: CASSLAWDRVQHF

d_call: -
v_call: TRBV3-1
j_call: TRBJ2-2
clone_size: many
cdr3_nt: TGTGCCAGCAGCCTTTGGGGGCCCGGGGAGCTGTTTTTT
cdr3_aa: CASSLWGPGELFF

d_call: -
v_call: TRBV15
j_call: TRBJ2-3
clone_size: -
cdr3_nt: TGTGCCACCAGCAGAGACCCAGTCAGTTCAGATACGCAGTATTTT
cdr3_aa: CATSRDPVSSDTQYF